These 32 T cell receptor beta chains share one sample of origin, sequenced in a study of T cell repertoires in aging, cancer and after chemotherapy. A mixed TRB-A/B primer pool amplified rearranged TRB by multiplex touch-down PCR. TCRdb itself ran the multiplex PCR reads through MiXCR, one entry per CDR3 protein. The sample lists fewer than 7,500 distinct CDR3 sequences, about two fifths occurring once. Peripheral blood genomic DNA, not sorted cells or RNA, was the template. Material for sequencing was blood. Receptor source: a human donor in good health.

This clonotype appeared once. The genes are TRBV20-1 and TRBJ2-7, with 9 bases identical to TRBD2. The CDR3 has 15 residues. CDR1 DFQATT and CDR2 SNEGSKA come from the germline V gene (reference sequence). V gave up 4 bases and J gave up 3 bases; unmatched junction bases: 10. DNA for the CDR3: TGCAGTGCTACCCCCGCGGGGGGGGCAGACTACGAGCAGTACTTC. It is translated as CSATPAGGADYEQYF.

The CDR3 sequence: CAWSVQLSGTGLNQPQHF. In DNA form, the CDR3 reads TGTGCCTGGAGTGTACAATTATCCGGGACAGGCTTAAATCAGCCCCAGCATTTT. V and J are TRBV30 and TRBJ1-5, with 8 bases identical to TRBD1. Losses at the gene ends were 0 bases for V and 4 bases for J; bases not matched to a gene: 14. The CDR3 consists of 18 residues. Germline CDR1 is GTSNPN and CDR2 is SVGIG (reference sequence).

V usage is TRBV5-1 and J usage is TRBJ1-6; D perhaps matches TRBD1 (6 bases). The CDR3 runs 14 residues. The V gene lost 4 bases and the J gene lost 7 bases, with 12 bases spanning the gap. Germline V gene data show CDR1 as SGHRS and CDR2 as YFSETQ. The DNA of the CDR3 is TGCGCCAGCAGCGTAGGGACACCCAATTCACCCCTCCACTTT. As protein: CASSVGTPNSPLHF.

The rearrangement links TRBV5-6 to TRBJ1-2, with D perhaps matching TRBD1 (5 bases). CDR3 length: 16 amino acids. V was trimmed by 4 bases and J by 0 bases, leaving 16 bases between them. Germline V gene sequence: CDR1 SGHDT, CDR2 YYEEEE. The CDR3 region has the DNA TGTGCCAGCAGCCGGGGAGGGGACGTAGCTAACTATGGCTACACCTTC. Translating gives CASSRGGDVANYGYTF. Full variable domain (missing parts from reference TRBV5-6 and TRBJ1-2): DAGVTQSPTHLIKTRGQQVTLRCSPKSGHDTVSWYQQALGQGPQFIFQYYEEEERQRGNFPDRFSGHQFPNYSSELNVNALLLGDSALYLCASSRGGDVANYGYTFGSGTRLTVV.

This clonotype is classed as medium-sized (0.01 to 0.1%). The chain employs TRBV29-1 and TRBJ2-3; 8 positions match TRBD2. The CDR3 is 14 amino acids. J was trimmed by 3 bases and V by 7 bases; bases with no gene match: 9. The V gene's germline CDR1 is SQVTM and CDR2 ANQGSEA. CDR3 region: CSARGGLETDTQYF. The CDR3 DNA sequence: TGCAGCGCACGGGGGGGACTCGAAACAGATACGCAGTATTTT.

The V gene is TRBV18, the J gene TRBJ1-1, with unresolved D. Germline V gene sequence: CDR1 KGHSH, CDR2 LQKENI. This CDR3 comprises 17 residues. The germline V and J ends were trimmed by 1 base and 0 bases, with 15 bases remaining between them. CDR3 in amino acids: CASSPQNAGPMNTEAFF. The CDR3 DNA follows: TGTGCCAGCTCACCACAGAATGCGGGCCCCATGAACACTGAAGCTTTCTTT.

The CDR3 bases are TGTGCCAGCAGCTTCGGTCTAGCGGGGGGGCCTCATGCTGAGCAGTTCTTC. This encodes CASSFGLAGGPHAEQFF. The chain combines TRBV5-6 with TRBJ2-1; 12 nucleotides align to TRBD2. Germline V gene lookup returns CDR1 SGHDT and CDR2 YYEEEE. V lost 2 bases and J lost 9; bases outside the gene matches: 12. There are 17 residues in the CDR3.

The rearrangement joins TRBV29-1 to TRBJ1-4; TRBD1 agrees at 9 bases. Germline values: CDR1 SQVTM, CDR2 ANQGSEA. The CDR3 consists of 14 residues. The V and J ends lost 7 bases and 1 base, in that order; junction bases with no gene match: 4. The DNA for the CDR3 is TGCAGCGGTTTGACAGGGGGAACTAATGAAAAACTGTTTTTT. As protein: CSGLTGGTNEKLFF.

V gene TRBV12-3 or TRBV12-4 combines with J gene TRBJ1-2; the D gene is possibly TRBD1 (5 bases). This CDR3 is 13 amino acids long. Trimming took 6 bases from V and 8 from J, leaving 16 bases between them. CDR3 sequence (DNA): TGTGCCAGCAGACCAACACTGGGGGGAGGCTACACCTTC. Encoded protein: CASRPTLGGGYTF.

DNA of the CDR3: TGTGCCAGCAGGGCAGGGCGGAACACTGAAGCTTTCTTT. This translates into CASRAGRNTEAFF. This chain connects TRBV5-4 to TRBJ1-1; the D gene is possibly TRBD1 (5 bases). Germline V CDR1 and CDR2: SGHNT, YYREEE (reference sequence). CDR3 length: 13 amino acids. With 5 bases removed from V and 1 base from J, the gap between germline ends came to 9 bases.

This clonotype has only a few counts. J is TRBJ2-3 and V is TRBV6-5, with a possible D match to TRBD2 (6 bases). The CDR3 spans 13 residues. Germline-derived CDR1 and CDR2 are MNHEY and SVGAGI. V lost 8 bases and J 2 bases, leaving 11 bases between the germline ends. The CDR3 DNA reads as TGTGCCAGCCTGGCGGGGCTCACAGATACGCAGTATTTT. This encodes CASLAGLTDTQYF.

Regarding this clonotype: The conserved closing phenylalanine or tryptophan is absent in this CDR3, likely reflecting a read error. V is TRBV10-3 and J is TRBJ2-1; D unresolved. CDR1 is ENHRY and CDR2 is SYGVKD in the germline V gene. The CDR3 runs to 13 residues. Trimming stripped 7 bases from V and 1 base from J, with 8 bases between. CDR3 in amino acids: CAINEYSYNEQFL. CDR3 DNA sequence: TGTGCCATCAACGAGTATTCCTACAATGAGCAGTTCCTC.

CDR3 sequence reads: CASSFSGDSNQPQHF. The CDR3 DNA is TGCGCCAGCAGCTTTTCAGGGGATAGCAATCAGCCCCAGCATTTT. V is TRBV5-1 and J is TRBJ1-5, with D possibly TRBD1 on 6 matching bases. Per the germline V gene, CDR1 is SGHRS and CDR2 is YFSETQ. V lost 2 bases, J lost 0 bases, and 9 bases lay in between. The CDR3 covers 15 residues.

This chain uses TRBV19 with TRBJ1-4; tentatively, D is TRBD1 (6 bases). V lost 0 bases and J 3 bases, leaving 20 bases between the germline ends. From germline, CDR1 is LNHDA and CDR2 SQIVND (reference sequence). The CDR3 extends over 19 amino acids. The CDR3 reads CASSIEIRRRGQSNEKLFF. The DNA for the CDR3 is TGTGCCAGTAGTATAGAAATTCGGAGGAGGGGACAATCTAATGAAAAACTGTTTTTT. The full variable domain, with the rest looked up from reference TRBV19 and TRBJ1-4, is DGGITQSPKYLFRKEGQNVTLSCEQNLNHDAMYWYRQDPGQGLRLIYYSQIVNDFQKGDIAEGYSVSREKKESFPLTVTSAQKNPTAFYLCASSIEIRRRGQSNEKLFFGSGTQLSVL.

This rearrangement joins TRBV6-5 to TRBJ2-3; D is possibly TRBD2 (5 bases). The CDR3 has 16 amino acids. Germline lookup yields CDR1 MNHEY and CDR2 SVGAGI. With 2 bases removed from V and 8 bases from J, the gap between germline ends came to 20 bases. CDR3 sequence reads: CASSYGWDRGGGTQYF. CDR3 coding DNA: TGTGCCAGCAGTTACGGGTGGGATCGCGGCGGAGGTACGCAGTATTTT.

The chain has TRBV6-6 and TRBJ1-5, with a possible D match to TRBD1 (6 bases). This CDR3 region has 19 residues. V was pared by 3 bases and J by 0 bases, with 21 bases between. The germline CDR1 and CDR2 sequences are MNHNY and SVGAGI (reference sequence). CDR3 sequence: CASSYPAGTFYYSNQPQHF. The DNA of the CDR3 is TGTGCCAGCAGTTATCCCGCCGGGACATTCTATTATAGCAATCAGCCCCAGCATTTT.

The V and J genes are TRBV19 and TRBJ1-5; a possible D gene is TRBD1 (6 bases). The germline CDR1 and CDR2 sequences are LNHDA and SQIVND (reference sequence). This CDR3 region has 16 residues. V was cut by 4 bases and J by 0 bases, with 13 bases left in between. CDR3 sequence (DNA): TGTGCCAGTAGTAAGTGGACAGTCCCTAGCAATCAGCCCCAGCATTTT. Its translation: CASSKWTVPSNQPQHF.

The chain links TRBV5-6 to TRBJ1-1; D gene ambiguous. V was clipped by 4 bases and J by 7 bases, with 14 bases between them. CDR1 is SGHDT, CDR2 YYEEEE, per germline. The CDR3 contains 13 residues. The CDR3 region has the DNA TGTGCCAGCAGCCAGGCGCGGGTCGGTGAAGCTTTCTTT. Translated, it gives CASSQARVGEAFF.

This chain connects TRBV6-2 or TRBV6-3 to TRBJ2-1; 7 positions match TRBD2. Germline V gene lookup returns CDR1 MNHEY and CDR2 SVGEGT. V shed 6 bases, J shed 7 bases, and the junction held 12 bases outside the gene matches. The CDR3 runs 15 residues. CDR3 coding DNA: TGTGCCAGCAGACTAATTGGCGACGGGGGGAATGAGCAGTTCTTC. It translates to CASRLIGDGGNEQFF.

The rearrangement joins TRBV27 to TRBJ1-5; no clear D. The ends were cut back, 3 bases at V and 12 bases at J, with 0 bases in the middle. The CDR3 consists of 8 residues. Germline V gene lookup returns CDR1 MNHEY and CDR2 SMNVEV (reference sequence). CDR3 nucleotide sequence: TGTGCCAGCAGTTTCCAGCATTTT. Translation: CASSFQHF.

V gene TRBV10-3 combines with J gene TRBJ2-5; D is possibly TRBD1 (6 bases). This CDR3 has 13 amino acids. Germline V gene lookup returns CDR1 ENHRY and CDR2 SYGVKD. V lost 5 bases to trimming and J lost 3 bases, with 10 bases between them. CDR3 amino acids: CAISWTAEETQYF. The CDR3, as DNA: TGTGCCATCAGTTGGACAGCTGAAGAGACCCAGTACTTC.

V is TRBV7-2 and J is TRBJ1-1, with D possibly being TRBD1 (5 bases). CDR1 and CDR2 from the germline V gene are SGHTA and FQGNSA. This CDR3 is built from 12 residues. V dropped 5 bases and J dropped 7 bases, with 11 bases sitting between them. CDR3 nucleotides: TGTGCCAGCAGCCAGGGCGAACTTGAAGCTTTCTTT. This codes for CASSQGELEAFF. The full variable domain, with the rest looked up from reference TRBV7-2 and TRBJ1-1, is GAGVSQSPSNKVTEKGKDVELRCDPISGHTALYWYRQSLGQGLEFLIYFQGNSAPDKSGLPSDRFSAERTGGSVSTLTIQRTQQEDSAVYLCASSQGELEAFFGQGTRLTVV.

The chain recombines TRBV6-5 with TRBJ1-2, with 9 bases identical to TRBD1. Germline V lookup: CDR1 MNHEY, CDR2 SVGAGI. The CDR3 totals 15 residues. The J segment lost 4 bases and the V segment lost 0 bases, leaving 3 bases of the junction unmatched. CDR3 sequence reads: CASSYSGQGIYGYTF. CDR3 in DNA: TGTGCCAGCAGTTACTCGGGACAGGGAATCTATGGCTACACCTTC.

The chain recombines TRBV18 with TRBJ1-5; TRBD1 agrees at 12 bases. Trimming took 3 bases from V and 7 from J; bases not matched to a gene: 7. Looked up from germline, CDR1 is KGHSH and CDR2 is LQKENI. This CDR3 region has 16 residues. This CDR3 is CASSPQGQGAWQPQHF. Here the CDR3 DNA reads TGTGCCAGCTCACCCCAGGGACAGGGGGCATGGCAGCCCCAGCATTTT.

This clonotype was found once. The genes are TRBV12-3 or TRBV12-4 and TRBJ1-5, with D tentatively TRBD1 (5 bases). This CDR3 contains 12 residues. Trimming cost V 2 bases and J 7 bases, with 6 bases left between them. CDR3 loop: CASSLRGQPQHF. CDR3 nucleotides: TGTGCCAGCAGTTTAAGGGGCCAGCCCCAGCATTTT.

This clonotype was seen more than once but under ten times. The chain recombines TRBV15 with TRBJ2-2, with D hard to call. The CDR3 covers 15 residues. The V gene's germline CDR1 is LNHNV and CDR2 YYDKDF (reference sequence). Trimming took 1 base from V and 3 from J, leaving 9 bases between them. The CDR3 coding sequence is TGTGCCACCAGCAGAGGGGTTGGGGACACCGGGGAGCTGTTTTTT. Translation: CATSRGVGDTGELFF.

The chain's CDR3 is CASSPQLDRGLYGYTF. The CDR3 coding sequence is TGTGCCAGCTCACCACAACTGGACAGGGGGCTCTATGGCTACACCTTC. The chain joins TRBV18 to TRBJ1-2; 11 nucleotides line up with TRBD1. Germline V gene data show CDR1 as KGHSH and CDR2 as LQKENI. The CDR3 is made up of 16 amino acids. V was pared by 1 base and J by 4 bases, with 5 bases of the junction left unmatched.

The chain uses TRBV6-5 and TRBJ1-1; D unresolved. Germline V CDR1 and CDR2: MNHEY, SVGAGI. The CDR3 runs to 14 residues. V was trimmed by 0 bases and J by 10 bases, leaving 15 bases between them. The CDR3 nucleotides read TGTGCCAGCAGTTACTCTGAGACCTCCCCGGTAGCTTTCTTT. It specifies CASSYSETSPVAFF.

V usage is TRBV6-2 or TRBV6-3 and J usage is TRBJ1-5, with a possible D match to TRBD1 (6 bases). This CDR3 region has 17 residues. V lost 6 bases, J lost 1 base, and 19 bases lay in between. Germline V CDR1 and CDR2: MNHEY, SVGEGT. This CDR3 reads CASSRGTGRWSNQPQHF. The DNA for the CDR3 is TGTGCCAGCAGCCGCGGCACAGGGAGATGGAGCAATCAGCCCCAGCATTTT.

This clonotype was seen a few times. The chain recombines TRBV18 with TRBJ1-4; D gene unclear. Germline lookup yields CDR1 KGHSH and CDR2 LQKENI. V lost 3 bases to trimming and J lost 1 base, with 9 bases between them. The CDR3 covers 15 residues. CDR3 sequence reads: CASSPETVTNEKLFF. Here the CDR3 DNA reads TGTGCCAGCTCACCGGAAACAGTAACTAATGAAAAACTGTTTTTT.

The rearrangement joins TRBV13 to TRBJ2-1, with 11 positions matching TRBD2. V lost 5 bases to trimming and J lost 6 bases; unmatched junction nucleotides: 12. The CDR3 is made up of 17 amino acids. CDR1 and CDR2 from the germline V gene are PRHDT and FYEKMQ (reference sequence). CDR3 sequence reads: CASSLAGSGGAINEQFF. DNA for the CDR3: TGTGCCAGCAGCCTAGCGGGTAGCGGGGGGGCCATCAATGAGCAGTTCTTC. Full variable domain (missing parts from reference TRBV13 and TRBJ2-1): AAGVIQSPRHLIKEKRETATLKCYPIPRHDTVYWYQQGPGQDPQFLISFYEKMQSDKGSIPDRFSAQQFSDYHSELNMSSLELGDSALYFCASSLAGSGGAINEQFFGPGTRLTVL.

CDR3 amino acids: CASSSKSGTGTDTQYF. CDR3 in DNA: TGCGCCAGCAGCTCGAAGTCCGGGACAGGCACAGATACGCAGTATTTT. The chain recombines TRBV5-1 with TRBJ2-3; 7 positions agree with TRBD1. The V gene end was trimmed by 3 bases and the J gene end by 1 base; junction bases not matched to a gene: 8. The CDR3 runs 16 residues. Germline V lookup: CDR1 SGHRS, CDR2 YFSETQ. The full variable domain, with the rest looked up from reference TRBV5-1 and TRBJ2-3, is KAGVTQTPRYLIKTRGQQVTLSCSPISGHRSVSWYQQTPGQGLQFLFEYFSETQRNKGNFPGRFSGRQFSNSRSEMNVSTLELGDSALYLCASSSKSGTGTDTQYFGPGTRLTVL.